These 6 T cell receptor beta chains originate from one sample sequenced in a study of Ad26.COV2.S vaccination and SARS-CoV-2 variants. TCRdb's table, derived via immunoSEQ multiplex PCR, lists solely in-frame clones and lacks some. The sample holds some 400,000 clones, 75% to 90% seen once. This sample's treatment: 15 to 20 received Ad26.COV2.S at low or high dose, single or two shots; a few received placebo; per-sample allocation not given. Sampling was performed 63 days after the first vaccine or placebo injection. The material was peripheral blood, obtained in a trial of Ad26.COV2.S vaccine versus placebo. The receptors originated from a person between 18 and 65 years old who received the Ad26.COV2.S COVID-19 vaccine or a placebo.

This clone was detected only once. The chain is built from TRBV12-3 or TRBV12-4 and TRBJ2-1; 7 nucleotides align to TRBD2. V lost 5 bases, J lost 9 bases, and 4 bases stayed unmatched. The CDR3 contains 12 residues. The CDR3 bases are TGTGCCAGCAGTCGACTAGCTGCTGAGCAGTTCTTC. Translated: CASSRLAAEQFF.

This chain uses TRBV5-4 with TRBJ2-7, with D possibly being TRBD1 (6 bases). The CDR3 length is 15 residues. Germline values: CDR1 SGHNT, CDR2 YYREEE (reference sequence). V lost 0 bases and J lost 2, with 12 bases in between. CDR3 nucleotide sequence: TGTGCCAGCAGCTTGGGGACAGCCGTAACCTACGAGCAGTACTTC. Encoded protein: CASSLGTAVTYEQYF.

V and J are TRBV3-1 (or the pseudogene TRBV3-2) and TRBJ1-1; TRBD1 matches 9 bases. Germline loops: CDR1 LGHDT, CDR2 YNNKEL (reference sequence). CDR3 length equals 14 residues. V lost 3 bases to trimming and J lost 6 bases; unmatched junction nucleotides: 5. The DNA of the CDR3 is TGTGCCAGCAGCCAGCACAGGGGGCCCGCTGAAGCTTTCTTT. It encodes CASSQHRGPAEAFF.

The chain has TRBV11-3 and TRBJ2-7; 8 bases line up with TRBD2. Germline-derived CDR1 and CDR2 are SGHNT and YENEEA. The trim removed 4 bases at V and 0 bases at J, leaving 8 bases unmatched. This CDR3 is built from 16 residues. In nucleotides, the CDR3 is TGTGCCAGCAGCTCTTCCCTAGCGGGTCCCTCCTACGAGCAGTACTTC. Protein sequence: CASSSSLAGPSYEQYF.

CDR3 nucleotide sequence: TGTGCCAGCAGCTTACTCGGACTAGCGGGAATTCAAGAGACCCAGTACTTC. Protein sequence: CASSLLGLAGIQETQYF. The V call is TRBV13, the J call TRBJ2-5; 12 bases are a match to TRBD2. V shed 2 bases and J 2 bases; nucleotides not matched to a gene: 6. Per the germline V gene, CDR1 is PRHDT and CDR2 is FYEKMQ (reference sequence). The CDR3 is made up of 17 amino acids.

In this sample, this clone turned up once. In nucleotides, the CDR3 is TGTGCCAGCTCGCGACAGACGGGACAGGGGGTGGGCTACACCTTC. Translation: CASSRQTGQGVGYTF. This sequence joins TRBV9 and TRBJ1-2, with 11 bases that match TRBD1. The CDR3 sequence is 15 residues long. Germline loops: CDR1 SGDLS, CDR2 YYNGEE. V dropped 7 bases and J dropped 8; count of bases not matched to a gene: 13.